The entry below gives a single T cell receptor beta chain sequence along with its context. This CDR3 spans 15 amino acids. Trimming removed 6 bases at V and 6 bases at J, with 20 bases between. The germline gives CDR1 SNHLY, CDR2 FYNNEI. Source study methods: From reference gene primer amplification, estimates of nucleated cell counts were derived. This table comes from immunoSEQ multiplex PCR, and its TCRdb copy is limited to in-frame clones, with some not included. The V and J calls and clone size are taken from that table; D and trimming were inferred from the DNA. The repertoire has roughly 40,000 clones, about 76% of them found once; the top ten carry 8% to 10%. This entry comes from a study of blood T cell repertoires in COVID-19. The overall study: From the United States, Italy and Spain came samples of acute and convalescent COVID-19. PBMCs, B-cell-depleted T cells, or T cells were the source of the cDNA or gDNA that made up the material.

The chain joins TRBV2 to TRBJ1-2; D ambiguous. Material for sequencing was peripheral blood. The sequence was obtained from a man in his 70s with active or convalescent COVID-19. The CDR3 loop reads CASSFQGGRKDGYTF. The DNA for the CDR3 is TGTGCCAGCAGCTTCCAAGGAGGCAGGAAGGATGGCTACACCTTC. Together with reference TRBV2 and TRBJ1-2, the CDR3 gives the full variable domain: EPEVTQTPSHQVTQMGQEVILRCVPISNHLYFYWYRQILGQKVEFLVSFYNNEISEKSEIFDDQFSVERPDGSNFTLKIRSTKLEDSAMYFCASSFQGGRKDGYTFGSGTRLTVV.